What follows are 3 T cell receptor beta chains derived from one specimen sequenced in a study of T cells after yellow fever vaccination (dated by TCRdb to the late 2010s). Libraries were made using 5' RACE. Sequencing relied on an Illumina NovaSeq 6000. The public reads were reanalyzed by TCRdb: fastp trimming at Q25, MiXCR alignment, in-frame beta chains only. Every entry covers one CDR3 protein and lists the most common genes and DNA from its rows. Within this sample are about 320,000 distinct CDR3 sequences, with over 3.5% of them counted one time only. The top ten clonotypes cover approximately 20% of the sample. This specimen's treatment or condition label, interpreted: live attenuated yellow fever vaccine strain. The material was PBMCs, obtained 15 days after the yellow fever booster vaccination. These receptors were collected from a man between 18 and 29 years old who received the YFV17D yellow fever vaccine.

This clonotype was seen at least ten times. The chain employs TRBV5-1 and TRBJ2-3; 9 positions agree with TRBD2. Trimming cost V 2 bases and J 5 bases; bases outside gene matches: 6. The V gene's germline CDR1 is SGHRS and CDR2 YFSETQ. The CDR3 runs to 15 residues. CDR3: CASSFKRGEGDTQYF. In nucleotides, the CDR3 is TGCGCCAGCAGCTTCAAGCGGGGGGAAGGAGATACGCAGTATTTT.

This clonotype was seen a handful of times. V and J are TRBV10-3 and TRBJ1-3; D gene uncertain. The CDR3 contains 14 residues. Germline V gene lookup returns CDR1 ENHRY and CDR2 SYGVKD. Trimming removed 8 bases from V and 0 bases from J, with 11 bases in between. The chain's CDR3 is CAIRGGSSGNTIYF. CDR3 bases: TGTGCCATCCGAGGAGGGAGCTCTGGAAACACCATATATTTT.

This clonotype has only a few counts. V usage is TRBV7-2 and J usage is TRBJ1-4, with D possibly TRBD1 on 6 matching bases. CDR1 is SGHTA, CDR2 FQGNSA, per germline. The CDR3 covers 15 residues. The V and J ends lost 4 bases and 7 bases respectively, with 16 bases between them. Here the CDR3 reads CASSSLQGRGEKLFF. The CDR3 DNA reads as TGTGCCAGCAGCTCCTTACAGGGCCGTGGTGAAAAACTGTTTTTT.